These 23 T cell receptor beta chains share one sample of origin, sequenced in a study of STAT5B mutations in CD4+ large granular lymphocyte leukemia. TCRdb keeps only in-frame clones here, not all; method: immunoSEQ multiplex PCR. The repertoire holds about 22,000 clones, around 78% seen once, with 0.42% in the top ten. The sample taken for sequencing was CD4+ T cells from blood buffy coats. Every receptor here comes from a human donor in good health.

The chain couples TRBV9 to TRBJ2-3, with D unclear. The V gene's germline CDR1 is SGDLS and CDR2 YYNGEE. The V end was cut by 0 bases, the J end by 6 bases, with 11 bases between. The CDR3 length is 14 residues. In DNA, the CDR3 is TGTGCCAGCAGCGTAGCCGGAGTGGGGGATACGCAGTATTTT. Translating gives CASSVAGVGDTQYF.

This rearrangement joins TRBV7-3 to TRBJ2-3, with D uncertain. Germline V gene lookup returns CDR1 SGHTA and CDR2 FQGTGA. V shed 2 bases and J shed 3 bases, with 12 bases lying between them. The CDR3 has 15 residues. CDR3 bases: TGTGCCAGCAGCTTACAAGGGTTCGGGACAGATACGCAGTATTTT. Protein sequence: CASSLQGFGTDTQYF.

This sequence joins TRBV30 and TRBJ2-5; weak D call: TRBD2 (5 bases). The J call could be wrong; TRBJ2-7 is a better fit for the DNA end. The V gene's germline CDR1 is GTSNPN and CDR2 SVGIG (reference sequence). The length of the CDR3 is 16 residues. CDR3 sequence: CAWSVPLVGRGYEQYF. The CDR3 DNA sequence: TGTGCCTGGAGTGTTCCCCTGGTCGGACGGGGTTACGAGCAGTACTTC.

The CDR3 region is CASNQKGSTDTQYF. In DNA, the CDR3 is TGTGCCAGTAATCAGAAGGGGAGCACAGATACGCAGTATTTT. The rearrangement uses TRBV19 and TRBJ2-3; D is possibly TRBD1 (5 bases). This CDR3 spans 14 amino acids. From germline, CDR1 is LNHDA and CDR2 SQIVND (reference sequence). Trimming took 7 bases from V and 0 from J, leaving 11 bases between them.

This chain uses TRBV5-1 with TRBJ1-4, with unresolved D. CDR1 is SGHRS, CDR2 YFSETQ, per germline. Between the trimmed V and J ends, which lost 1 base and 5 bases, there was a span of 9 bases. This CDR3 has 14 residues. In DNA form, the CDR3 reads TGCGCCAGCAGCTTGTCCCCCGAAAATGAAAAACTGTTTTTT. Translated: CASSLSPENEKLFF.

This chain connects TRBV5-1 to TRBJ1-4; the D gene is possibly TRBD1 (5 bases). CDR1 is SGHRS and CDR2 is YFSETQ in the germline V gene. Trimming took off 3 bases at V and 4 bases at J, with 10 bases between the two ends. The CDR3 has 14 residues. In nucleotides, the CDR3 is TGCGCCAGCAGCTCGGGGCGGGGTAATGAAAAACTGTTTTTT. Translated: CASSSGRGNEKLFF.

The chain links TRBV19 to TRBJ2-5; D is unclear. The V end was cut by 8 bases, the J end by 2 bases, with 12 bases between. The CDR3 spans 13 residues. CDR1 and CDR2 (germline): LNHDA, SQIVND (reference sequence). The CDR3 is CASSELIQETQYF. Written as DNA, the CDR3 is TGTGCCAGTTCGGAATTGATACAAGAGACCCAGTACTTC. Looking up the rest from reference TRBV19 and TRBJ2-5 gives the full variable domain: DGGITQSPKYLFRKEGQNVTLSCEQNLNHDAMYWYRQDPGQGLRLIYYSQIVNDFQKGDIAEGYSVSREKKESFPLTVTSAQKNPTAFYLCASSELIQETQYFGPGTRLLVL.

This chain uses TRBV27 with TRBJ2-1; TRBD2 matches 8 bases. CDR3 length equals 15 residues. The V gene's germline CDR1 is MNHEY and CDR2 SMNVEV (reference sequence). V lost 7 bases, J lost 8 bases, and 13 bases stayed unmatched. Here the CDR3 reads CASTSFSGGLYEQFF. The CDR3 DNA is TGTGCCAGCACTTCTTTTTCGGGGGGGCTGTATGAGCAGTTCTTC.

The rearrangement joins TRBV28 to TRBJ1-6; D may be TRBD1 (6 bases). The V end lost 8 bases, the J end lost 6 bases, and 14 bases lay between the germline ends. Germline V CDR1 and CDR2: MDHEN, SYDVKM. The CDR3 contains 14 residues. The CDR3 DNA reads TGTGCCAGCCAAACAGGGAGGGGTAATTCACCCCTCCACTTT. Protein product: CASQTGRGNSPLHF.

This clone was detected only once. The J gene is TRBJ1-6, the V gene TRBV5-1, with no clear D. The V end lost 4 bases, the J end lost 9 bases, and 17 bases lay between the germline ends. There are 15 residues in the CDR3. From germline, CDR1 is SGHRS and CDR2 YFSETQ. CDR3 region: CASSRGLGSGSPLHF. The CDR3 nucleotides are TGCGCCAGCAGCCGAGGGCTAGGTTCGGGTTCACCCCTCCACTTT. The full variable domain, with the rest looked up from reference TRBV5-1 and TRBJ1-6, is KAGVTQTPRYLIKTRGQQVTLSCSPISGHRSVSWYQQTPGQGLQFLFEYFSETQRNKGNFPGRFSGRQFSNSRSEMNVSTLELGDSALYLCASSRGLGSGSPLHFGNGTRLTVT.

CDR3 residues: CASSLFGNTGELFF. The DNA for the CDR3 is TGTGCCAGCAGTTTATTCGGGAACACCGGGGAGCTGTTTTTT. The chain joins TRBV28 to TRBJ2-2; D not resolved. The CDR3 is 14 amino acids. The V gene lost 1 base and the J gene lost 1 base, with 4 bases spanning the gap. Germline loops: CDR1 MDHEN, CDR2 SYDVKM.

The chain employs TRBV7-9 and TRBJ1-2, with TRBD1 identical over 7 bases. This CDR3 contains 15 residues. CDR1 and CDR2 (germline): SEHNR, FQNEAQ (reference sequence). V gave up 4 bases and J gave up 0 bases; unmatched junction bases: 5. For the CDR3, the DNA is TGTGCCAGCAGCTCACGGACAGGAGCTAACTATGGCTACACCTTC. It encodes CASSSRTGANYGYTF.

The chain carries TRBV28 and TRBJ1-6; a weak D match, TRBD1 (6 bases). The CDR3 loop spans 18 amino acids. The germline V gene encodes CDR1 MDHEN and CDR2 SYDVKM. V was clipped by 6 bases and J by 9 bases, with 27 bases between them. This CDR3 is CASSPMALGSRGGSPLHF. CDR3 bases: TGTGCCAGCAGCCCTATGGCCCTGGGATCCAGGGGAGGTTCACCCCTCCACTTT.

This clone has just a few counts. This chain connects TRBV9 to TRBJ2-2, with no clear D. Germline V gives CDR1 SGDLS, CDR2 YYNGEE. V was cut by 0 bases and J by 6 bases, with 9 bases left in between. This CDR3 has 14 residues. The CDR3 here is CASSVDGVAGELFF. CDR3 DNA: TGTGCCAGCAGCGTAGATGGGGTGGCCGGGGAGCTGTTTTTT.

J is TRBJ1-1 and V is TRBV30, with D possibly being TRBD1 (6 bases). V gave up 7 bases and J gave up 3 bases, with 9 bases separating them. This CDR3 region has 11 residues. CDR1 and CDR2 (germline): GTSNPN, SVGIG (reference sequence). As DNA, the CDR3 is TGTGCCTCGAAGGGGGACACTGAAGCTTTCTTT. Translation: CASKGDTEAFF.

This chain uses TRBV18 with TRBJ1-4, with D perhaps matching TRBD1 (6 bases). The CDR3 runs 16 residues. Trimming shortened V by 0 bases and J by 7 bases, and 15 bases separated the two germline ends. The germline CDR1 and CDR2 sequences are KGHSH and LQKENI. The CDR3 bases are TGTGCCAGCTCACCACCGGTGAACAGGGCGGGTGAAAAACTGTTTTTT. Its protein is CASSPPVNRAGEKLFF.

The V call is TRBV2, the J call TRBJ2-1, with 7 bases aligning to TRBD2. The CDR3 runs to 15 residues. Germline V gene sequence: CDR1 SNHLY, CDR2 FYNNEI. The J segment lost 0 bases and the V segment lost 1 base, leaving 0 bases of the junction unmatched. This CDR3 is CASSEGGSSYNEQFF. The CDR3 region has the DNA TGTGCCAGCAGTGAAGGCGGGAGCTCCTACAATGAGCAGTTCTTC. Complete variable domain (other parts from reference TRBV2 and TRBJ2-1): EPEVTQTPSHQVTQMGQEVILRCVPISNHLYFYWYRQILGQKVEFLVSFYNNEISEKSEIFDDQFSVERPDGSNFTLKIRSTKLEDSAMYFCASSEGGSSYNEQFFGPGTRLTVL.

The V call is TRBV7-6, the J call TRBJ2-1; D gene uncertain. V was trimmed by 5 bases and J by 9 bases, leaving 11 bases between them. The germline gives CDR1 SGHVS, CDR2 FNYEAQ. This CDR3 spans 12 amino acids. The CDR3 DNA is TGTGCCAGCAGCCCGACGAGGATTGAGCAGTTCTTC. It is translated as CASSPTRIEQFF.

This chain connects TRBV21-1 to TRBJ1-5. TRBV21-1 is a known pseudogene. The CDR3 consists of 20 residues. CDR3 in amino acids: CASSKADRLDVRGGNQPQHF. As DNA, the CDR3 is TGTGCCAGCAGCAAAGCCGACCGTTTGGACGTACGTGGTGGCAATCAGCCCCAGCATTTT.

The rearrangement uses TRBV4-1 and TRBJ2-7, with 10 bases aligning to TRBD2. This CDR3 spans 13 amino acids. Per germline, CDR1 MGHRA and CDR2 YSYEKL. The ends lost 8 bases at V and 4 bases at J; junction bases unmatched: 5. The CDR3 DNA follows: TGCGCCAGCGGTCCGACTAGCGGGTACGAGCAGTACTTC. Encoded protein: CASGPTSGYEQYF.

For this clone: At one boundary the junction diverges from the germline segment, which might be a read error. The V gene is TRBV6-5, the J gene TRBJ1-2; TRBD1 might be the D (5 bases). The CDR3 contains 15 residues. Per germline, CDR1 MNHEY and CDR2 SVGAGI. The CDR3 DNA reads as TGTGTCAGCAGTTACGGCATAAAGGGGAACTATGGCTACACCTTC. Amino acids: CVSSYGIKGNYGYTF.

As for this clone: The sample carries other DNA sequences with the same CDR3. V gene TRBV18 combines with J gene TRBJ2-7, with TRBD2 matching 14 bases. The CDR3 is 15 amino acids. V lost 4 bases, J lost 3 bases, and 2 bases stayed unmatched. Germline assignment: CDR1 KGHSH and CDR2 LQKENI. The CDR3 loop reads CASSRGLAGDYEQYF. Written as DNA, the CDR3 is TGTGCCAGCTCACGGGGACTAGCGGGAGACTACGAGCAGTACTTC.

The sample holds one count of this clone. The rearrangement joins TRBV28 to TRBJ2-5; 9 nucleotides agree with TRBD1. The length of the CDR3 is 15 residues. V trimming: 6 bases; J trimming: 5 bases; junction bases outside the gene matches: 10. Germline CDR1 and CDR2: MDHEN and SYDVKM. CDR3 residues: CASSLGQGLLETQYF. The CDR3 region has the DNA TGTGCCAGCAGCCTTGGACAGGGGTTATTGGAGACCCAGTACTTC. The full variable domain, in which reference TRBV28 and TRBJ2-5 provide the parts outside the CDR3, is DVKVTQSSRYLVKRTGEKVFLECVQDMDHENMFWYRQDPGLGLRLIYFSYDVKMKEKGDIPEGYSVSREKKERFSLILESASTNQTSMYLCASSLGQGLLETQYFGPGTRLLVL.